This T cell receptor beta chain was sequenced for a study of blood T cells in healthy people across ages. Broader study findings: Long-lived donors carried more naive CD4+ cells and greater diversity than aged donors.

A sample-barcoded 5' primer and a J-beta primer mix were used in a second PCR of roughly 6 to 11 cycles. A single record per CDR3 protein comes from TCRdb applying MiXCR to the 5' RACE reads. Among some 1.5 million distinct CDR3 sequences listed, approximately 28% were seen once. There are a few counts of this clonotype. Its antigen is not known. This CDR3 comprises 12 residues. Deletions cut 10 bases from V and 6 bases from J, with 14 bases between. Germline-derived CDR1 and CDR2 are SGHVS and FNYEAQ. This chain links TRBV7-6 with TRBJ2-3, with D possibly being TRBD2 (6 bases). The sequencing sample was made of blood. This clonotype was sampled from a woman aged 25-40 years in good health. CDR3 sequence reads: CATGGSRDTQYF. The CDR3 DNA follows: TGTGCCACAGGAGGGAGTAGGGATACGCAGTATTTT.